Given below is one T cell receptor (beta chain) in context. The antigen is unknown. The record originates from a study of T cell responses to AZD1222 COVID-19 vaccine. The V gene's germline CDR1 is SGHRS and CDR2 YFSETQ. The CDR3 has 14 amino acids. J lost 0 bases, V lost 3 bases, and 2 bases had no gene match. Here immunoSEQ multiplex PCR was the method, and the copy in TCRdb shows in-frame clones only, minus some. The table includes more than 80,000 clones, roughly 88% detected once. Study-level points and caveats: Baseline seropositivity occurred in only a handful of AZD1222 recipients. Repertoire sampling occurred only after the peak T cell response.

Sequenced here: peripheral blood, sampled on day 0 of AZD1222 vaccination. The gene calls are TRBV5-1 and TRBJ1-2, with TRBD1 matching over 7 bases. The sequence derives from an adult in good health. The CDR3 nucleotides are TGCGCCAGCAGCTCGGGACAGACTAACTATGGCTACACCTTC. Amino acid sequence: CASSSGQTNYGYTF.